The rows below give T cell receptor beta chains drawn from one sample of a study of read filtering for tumor transcriptome and immune sequencing. A single record per CDR3 protein comes from TCRdb applying MiXCR to the reads. The data hold some 40,000 distinct CDR3 sequences, with 13% to 15% observed a single time. Sequencing was done on a sample of a population of CD138-negative cells sorted from bone marrow. Receptors were obtained from a donor aged 40 or older with multiple myeloma. CDR3s include the opening cysteine and the closing phenylalanine or tryptophan. The D gene is left open where the match is weak. A row's size may be missing; if present it is once, few, many or a size class.

V	D	size	J	CDR3	DNA
TRBV12-3/TRBV12-4	.	medium-sized	TRBJ2-7	CASSPAGEQYF	TGTGCCAGCAGTCCTGCGGGGGAGCAGTACTTC
TRBV11-3	TRBD1	.	TRBJ2-1	CASSPQQGFGNNEQFF	TGTGCCAGCAGCCCCCAACAGGGGTTCGGCAACAATGAGCAGTTCTTC
TRBV15	.	many	TRBJ1-5	CATSRDQSGAGQPQHF	TGTGCCACCAGCAGAGATCAGTCAGGGGCCGGTCAGCCCCAGCATTTT
TRBV27	.	many	TRBJ1-1	CASSSSLRNTEAFF	TGTGCCAGCAGTTCAAGCTTAAGGAACACTGAAGCTTTCTTT
TRBV11-2	TRBD1	many	TRBJ2-4	CASSSLRQGMRYF	TGTGCCAGCAGCTCGCTACGACAGGGCATGCGGTACTTC
TRBV3-1	.	many	TRBJ2-1	CASSQDRLAYNEQFF	TGTGCCAGCAGCCAAGATAGGCTAGCCTACAATGAGCAGTTCTTC
TRBV28	.	few	TRBJ2-1	CASSLLVYEQFF	TGTGCCAGCAGTTTGCTGGTATATGAGCAGTTCTTC
TRBV18	.	many	TRBJ1-4	CASSPANAATNEKLFF	TGTGCCAGCTCACCAGCGAACGCCGCAACTAATGAAAAACTGTTTTTT
TRBV20-1	.	many	TRBJ2-7	CSANRDSYEQYF	TGCAGTGCTAACCGAGACTCCTACGAGCAGTACTTC
TRBV25-1	.	few	TRBJ1-1	CASSDLGLVTEAFF	TGTGCCAGCAGTGACCTGGGGCTGGTCACTGAAGCTTTCTTT
TRBV6-6	.	many	TRBJ1-1	CASSYWVLRDHREIYTEAFF	TGTGCCAGCAGTTATTGGGTTCTCAGGGACCATCGTGAAATTTACACTGAAGCTTTCTTT
TRBV7-6	TRBD2	many	TRBJ2-3	CASSSLAGDQVTQYF	TGTGCCAGCAGCTCACTAGCGGGAGATCAGGTTACGCAGTATTTT
TRBV27	.	few	TRBJ1-5	CASSDQGRILPQHF	TGTGCCAGCAGTGACCAAGGCCGGATTCTGCCCCAGCATTTT
TRBV30	TRBD1	many	TRBJ1-4	CAWSVGTGARSEKLFF	TGTGCCTGGAGTGTAGGCACAGGGGCTCGGAGTGAAAAACTGTTTTTT
TRBV6-5	.	many	TRBJ2-3	CASSKEVGTDTQYF	TGTGCCAGCAGTAAGGAAGTGGGCACAGATACGCAGTATTTT
TRBV29-1	TRBD2	many	TRBJ2-2	CSVALVAGVTGELFF	TGCAGCGTTGCCTTGGTAGCGGGAGTCACCGGGGAGCTGTTTTTT
TRBV2	.	few	TRBJ2-2	CASRGVSNTGELFF	TGTGCCAGCAGAGGGGTATCTAACACCGGGGAGCTGTTTTTT
TRBV29-1	.	many	TRBJ1-4	CSVGGNNEKLFF	TGCAGCGTTGGGGGGAATAATGAAAAACTGTTTTTT
TRBV7-8	.	many	TRBJ1-1	CASSLGARLTEAFF	TGTGCCAGCAGCTTAGGCGCCAGACTCACTGAAGCTTTCTTT
TRBV28	.	many	TRBJ2-6	CASKPIGSGANVLTF	TGTGCCAGCAAGCCTATCGGGTCTGGGGCCAACGTCCTGACTTTC
TRBV7-3	.	.	TRBJ1-1	CASSLTALNAEAFF	TGTGCCAGCAGCCTAACAGCGTTGAACGCTGAAGCTTTCTTT
TRBV6-2/TRBV6-3	.	many	TRBJ1-5	CASSYTAGRQPQHF	TGTGCCAGCAGTTATACGGCCGGGAGGCAGCCCCAGCATTTT
TRBV10-3	.	.	TRBJ1-1	CAISNQGNTEAFF	TGTGCCATCAGTAATCAGGGGAACACTGAAGCTTTCTTT
TRBV7-3	.	many	TRBJ2-5	CASSLSGGKQETQYF	TGTGCCAGCAGCTTATCTGGCGGGAAACAAGAGACCCAGTACTTC
TRBV29-1	.	few	TRBJ2-7	CSVAHFYEQYF	TGCAGCGTTGCTCATTTTTACGAGCAGTACTTC
TRBV20-1	.	few	TRBJ2-7	CSARSSSYEQYF	TGCAGTGCTAGGAGTAGCTCCTACGAGCAGTACTTC
TRBV12-3/TRBV12-4	.	few	TRBJ2-5	CASTEDRGGAETQYF	TGTGCCAGCACGGAGGACCGCGGAGGTGCGGAGACCCAGTACTTC
TRBV20-1	.	.	TRBJ2-1	CSALAEGAYNEQFF	TGCAGTGCGTTAGCGGAGGGGGCCTACAATGAGCAGTTCTTC
TRBV10-1	.	many	TRBJ2-7	CASSEQGYEQYF	TGCGCCAGCAGTGAACAGGGCTACGAGCAGTACTTC
TRBV28	.	many	TRBJ2-2	CASISGAGELFF	TGTGCCAGCATATCGGGGGCCGGGGAGCTGTTTTTT